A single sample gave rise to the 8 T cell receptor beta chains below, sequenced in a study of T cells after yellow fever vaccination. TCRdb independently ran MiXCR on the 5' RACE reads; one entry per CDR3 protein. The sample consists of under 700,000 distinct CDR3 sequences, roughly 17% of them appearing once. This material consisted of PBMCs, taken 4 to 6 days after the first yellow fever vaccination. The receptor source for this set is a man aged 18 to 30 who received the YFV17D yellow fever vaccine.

DNA of the CDR3: TGTGCCAGCAGTGGATCGGGACGGGCCAACACCGGGGAGCTGTTTTTT. It codes for CASSGSGRANTGELFF. V usage is TRBV28 and J usage is TRBJ2-2; D is perhaps TRBD1 or TRBD2 (5 bases each). V was clipped by 5 bases and J by 2 bases, with 15 bases between them. Germline CDR1 MDHEN, CDR2 SYDVKM. CDR3 size: 16 residues.

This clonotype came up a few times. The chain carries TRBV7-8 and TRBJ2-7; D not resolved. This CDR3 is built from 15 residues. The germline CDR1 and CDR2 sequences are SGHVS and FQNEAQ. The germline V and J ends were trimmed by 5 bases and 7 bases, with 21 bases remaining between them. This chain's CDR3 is CASSEVHSLWEEQYF. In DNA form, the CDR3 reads TGTGCCAGCAGCGAAGTACACAGCCTCTGGGAAGAGCAGTACTTC.

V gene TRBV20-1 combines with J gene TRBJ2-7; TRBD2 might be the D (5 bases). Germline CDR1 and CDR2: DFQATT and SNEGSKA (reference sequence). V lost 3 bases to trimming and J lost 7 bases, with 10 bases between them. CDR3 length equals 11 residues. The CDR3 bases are TGCAGTGCTAGGGCCAGCGGAGAGCAGTACTTC. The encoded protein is CSARASGEQYF.

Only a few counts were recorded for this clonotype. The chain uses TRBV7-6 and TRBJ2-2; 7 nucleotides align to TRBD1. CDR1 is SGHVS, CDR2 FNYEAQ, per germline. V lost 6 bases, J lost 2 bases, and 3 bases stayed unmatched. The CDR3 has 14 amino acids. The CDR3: CASRWDSNTGELFF. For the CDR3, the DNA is TGTGCCAGCAGATGGGACAGTAACACCGGGGAGCTGTTTTTT.

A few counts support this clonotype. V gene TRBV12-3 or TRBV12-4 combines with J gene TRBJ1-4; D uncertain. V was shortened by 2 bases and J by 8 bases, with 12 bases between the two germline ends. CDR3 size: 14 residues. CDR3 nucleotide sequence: TGTGCCAGCAGTTTATCCTCTCAAGGGGAAAAACTGTTTTTT. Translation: CASSLSSQGEKLFF.

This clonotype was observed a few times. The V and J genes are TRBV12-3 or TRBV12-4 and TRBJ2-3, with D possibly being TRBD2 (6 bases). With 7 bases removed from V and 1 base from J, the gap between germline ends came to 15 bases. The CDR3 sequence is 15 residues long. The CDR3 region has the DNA TGTGCCAGCATCCCGGGACTCCGTCGCACAGATACGCAGTATTTT. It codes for CASIPGLRRTDTQYF.

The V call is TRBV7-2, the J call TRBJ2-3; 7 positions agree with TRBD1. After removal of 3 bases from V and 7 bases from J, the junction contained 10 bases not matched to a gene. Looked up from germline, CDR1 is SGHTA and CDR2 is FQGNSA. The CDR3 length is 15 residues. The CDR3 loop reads CASSLGQLPGNTQYF. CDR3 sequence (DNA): TGTGCCAGCAGCTTGGGACAGCTACCCGGAAATACGCAGTATTTT.

CDR3 residues: CASGIPSGGSDTQYF. In DNA form, the CDR3 reads TGCGCCAGCGGGATTCCTAGCGGGGGATCAGATACGCAGTATTTT. The rearrangement links TRBV5-1 to TRBJ2-3; the match to TRBD2 covers 10 bases. V was clipped by 7 bases and J by 4 bases; unmatched bases: 9. Germline V gene lookup returns CDR1 SGHRS and CDR2 YFSETQ. This CDR3 has 15 residues.